A single T cell receptor (beta chain) is shown here with its context. Its binding antigen is unknown. Library preparation employed 5' RACE. The input for every TCR library was roughly 4,000 ng of total RNA. For each sample, cDNA was synthesized in eight separate reactions using SMARTScribe reverse transcriptase. Unique molecular identifiers containing a 6-nucleotide sample barcode were introduced through template switching during cDNA synthesis. Amplification of TCRalpha and TCRbeta cDNA involved two nested PCRs of about 15 and 9 cycles, and each PCR was followed by bead purification. Before amplification, cDNA was treated with uracil DNA-glycosylase and purified using the QIAquick PCR purification kit. The second PCR added Illumina TruSeq-compatible adapters along with sample-specific barcodes. Library quality and concentration were assessed using TapeStation and Qubit, and roughly 5 ng of each library was pooled. The pooled libraries were sequenced with 2 x 100 bp reads and custom sequencing primers on an Illumina HiSeq2500 single-index Rapid Run. Regarding the original processing steps: UMI-based consensus assembly with MiGEC version 1.2.6 was used to correct PCR and sequencing errors. V(D)J alignment, clonotype assembly and CDR3 extraction were performed with MiXCR version 2.1.1. Gene usage, clonotype sharing and MAIT/NKT TCR abundance were normalised by analysing the top 1000, 10 000 and 20 000 clonotypes per sample. Diversity was computed as the inverse Simpson index with the vegan R package after downsampling to 27 000 UMIs. Paired Mann-Whitney U tests were applied to discordant twin pairs, with Benjamini-Hochberg correction for multiple testing. Each entry corresponds to one CDR3 protein sequence from reads that TCRdb reprocessed, and DNA is not given. None of the V and J calls come from the authors' own analysis; TCRdb made them. The table of this sample itemizes about 110,000 distinct CDR3 sequences. The top ten clones comprise roughly an eighth of the sample.

From each donor, a roughly 2.7 ml peripheral blood sample was collected into PAXgene tubes and kept at -80 degrees C. Without T cell sorting, total RNA was isolated from whole blood using the PAXgene blood miRNA kit on an automated QIAcube. Deep TCRalpha and TCRbeta repertoire profiling with unique molecular barcoding was performed on peripheral blood of monozygotic twin pairs concordant or discordant for inflammatory bowel disease. Smoking habits were recorded for all twin pairs, with individuals classified as current, former or never smokers. This specimen comes from a study of monozygotic twins with inflammatory bowel disease (dated by TCRdb to between 2017 and 2020). About the full investigation: The full study comprised around 28 monozygotic twin pairs: nine German pairs (four IBD-concordant, five IBD-discordant) and 19 IBD-discordant Danish pairs. The search for disease-associated traits relied mainly on comparing, within discordant pairs, IBD patients with their genetically identical healthy co-twins. Each individual had, on average, about 151 000 unique TCRalpha sequences and 181 000 unique TCRbeta sequences available for analysis.

Overall study results and their limits: Concordant and discordant twins showed no difference in repertoire similarity, possibly because of limited statistical power. A decrease in TCRbeta repertoire diversity, as measured by inverse Simpson index, was observed in IBD patients compared with their healthy co-twins. The analysis was unable to tell different T cell subtypes apart. Background noise and inter-individual variability may have been introduced into the repertoires by the differing immunosuppressive treatments among patients. Compared with healthy twins, IBD patients had fewer clonotypes in common with other individuals, a difference most pronounced in patients showing signs of disease activity. The results gave no support for a single strong signal or clonotype linked to IBD.

Counted from cysteine to phenylalanine, this CDR3 has 18 amino acids. No coding sequence is recorded. The germline V gene specifies SGHAT as CDR1 and FQNNGV as CDR2. Recombination linked TRBV11-2 to TRBJ1-2; absent DNA, TCRdb's TRBD1 call cannot be checked. The clonotype originates from a human donor with ulcerative colitis or Crohn's disease, or a healthy co-twin of an affected twin (not recorded which). What was sequenced was blood. The CDR3 here reads CASSLGSLTGPLNYGYTF.